The 20 T cell receptor beta chains presented below share a single source sample, sequenced in a study of Tregs in tolerant kidney transplant recipients. Libraries were prepared by immunoSEQ multiplex PCR; TCRdb keeps only in-frame clonotypes and omits some of them. The data show over 60,000 clones, 84% seen once. Sequenced input: CD4+ T cells from blood. Receptors were obtained from a human donor in good health.

V is TRBV9 and J is TRBJ2-3, with TRBD2 matching over 12 bases. The CDR3 runs to 15 residues. Germline CDR1 SGDLS, CDR2 YYNGEE. Trimming at V came to 2 bases and at J to 12 bases, leaving 10 bases not matched to a gene. CDR3 sequence (DNA): TGTGCCAGCAGCGTGGGGACTAGCGGGCCTCCCCTTCAGTATTTT. It translates to CASSVGTSGPPLQYF. Using reference TRBV9 and TRBJ2-3 for the parts outside the CDR3, the full variable domain is DSGVTQTPKHLITATGQRVTLRCSPRSGDLSVYWYQQSLDQGLQFLIQYYNGEERAKGNILERFSAQQFPDLHSELNLSSLELGDSALYFCASSVGTSGPPLQYFGPGTRLTVL.

This chain links TRBV7-9 with TRBJ1-3, with unresolved D. V was trimmed by 6 bases and J by 0 bases, leaving 6 bases between them. The CDR3 runs 13 residues. Germline V gene lookup returns CDR1 SEHNR and CDR2 FQNEAQ (reference sequence). CDR3 DNA sequence: TGTGCCAGCAGACCCAGCTCTGGAAACACCATATATTTT. Translating gives CASRPSSGNTIYF.

The chain carries TRBV4-3 and TRBJ2-2, with TRBD2 identical over 11 bases. Germline lookup yields CDR1 LGHNA and CDR2 YSLEER. V dropped 5 bases and J dropped 6; count of bases not matched to a gene: 8. CDR3 length: 16 residues. The CDR3 coding sequence is TGCGCCAGCAGCTTTACACTAGCGGGAGACCCCGGGGAGCTGTTTTTT. Translating it yields CASSFTLAGDPGELFF.

This clone was picked up one time. The rearrangement links TRBV11-3 to TRBJ2-5; D is undetermined. Germline-derived CDR1 and CDR2 are SGHNT and YENEEA. The CDR3 runs to 14 residues. Deletions cut 5 bases from V and 1 base from J, with 11 bases between. CDR3 in amino acids: CASSPAHLQETQYF. The CDR3 DNA follows: TGTGCCAGCAGCCCCGCGCACCTCCAAGAGACCCAGTACTTC.

The CDR3 protein is CASSQDGGRVYEQYF. CDR3 DNA: TGTGCCAGCAGCCAAGACGGCGGGAGGGTCTACGAGCAGTACTTC. The chain is built from TRBV14 and TRBJ2-7; TRBD2 agrees at 9 bases. The CDR3 has 15 residues. With V trimmed by 0 bases and J by 3 bases, 3 bases remained unmatched. Germline V gives CDR1 SGHDN, CDR2 FVKESK.

The gene calls are TRBV14 and TRBJ2-2; tentative D call: TRBD1 (6 bases). Germline assignment: CDR1 SGHDN and CDR2 FVKESK. Between the trimmed V and J ends, which lost 6 bases and 0 bases, there was a span of 14 bases. The CDR3 spans 16 residues. Written as DNA, the CDR3 is TGTGCCAGCAGTCAACGCCGGGACACGAACACCGGGGAGCTGTTTTTT. Its protein is CASSQRRDTNTGELFF.

This chain connects TRBV5-5 to TRBJ1-5, with a tentative D call TRBD1 (5 bases). Germline CDR1 SGHKS, CDR2 YYEKEE (reference sequence). The V gene lost 4 bases and the J gene lost 9 bases, with 17 bases spanning the gap. This CDR3 is 14 amino acids long. CDR3 nucleotide sequence: TGTGCCAGCAGCCCCCGGGGGTCCCGGGGGCCCCAGCATTTT. Translation: CASSPRGSRGPQHF.

V and J are TRBV19 and TRBJ1-1; D gene uncertain. Trimming pared 3 bases from V and 6 bases from J, leaving 8 bases between. The CDR3 consists of 12 residues. Germline lookup yields CDR1 LNHDA and CDR2 SQIVND (reference sequence). The CDR3 protein is CASSIRAAEAFF. CDR3 bases: TGTGCCAGTAGTATCCGGGCTGCTGAAGCTTTCTTT. The full variable domain, rest sourced from reference TRBV19 and TRBJ1-1, is DGGITQSPKYLFRKEGQNVTLSCEQNLNHDAMYWYRQDPGQGLRLIYYSQIVNDFQKGDIAEGYSVSREKKESFPLTVTSAQKNPTAFYLCASSIRAAEAFFGQGTRLTVV.

As DNA, the CDR3 is TGTGCCTGGCGGCGGGCGGGTGACACCGGGGAGCTGTTTTTT. It encodes CAWRRAGDTGELFF. This chain links TRBV30 with TRBJ2-2, with TRBD2 as a possible D gene (5 bases). V was trimmed by 5 bases and J by 3 bases, leaving 13 bases between them. The CDR3 spans 14 residues. Germline V gene lookup returns CDR1 GTSNPN and CDR2 SVGIG (reference sequence).

The gene calls are TRBV5-5 and TRBJ2-5; D not certain. CDR3 length equals 13 residues. From germline, CDR1 is SGHKS and CDR2 YYEKEE (reference sequence). Trimming pared 2 bases from V and 4 bases from J, leaving 9 bases between. The CDR3 DNA is TGTGCCAGCAGCTTAACAGCGATAGAGACCCAGTACTTC. Translated: CASSLTAIETQYF.

The chain joins TRBV12-5 to TRBJ2-7; tentatively, D is TRBD2 (5 bases). This CDR3 has 14 amino acids. Germline assignment: CDR1 LGHNT and CDR2 FRNRAP. With 6 bases removed from V and 1 base from J, the gap between germline ends came to 13 bases. The CDR3 is CASGSGWTSYEQYF. The CDR3 DNA sequence: TGTGCTAGTGGATCCGGATGGACTTCCTACGAGCAGTACTTC.

This chain uses TRBV11-1 with TRBJ2-2; tentatively, D is TRBD2 (5 bases). V was cut by 2 bases and J by 10 bases, with 8 bases left in between. Germline V CDR1 and CDR2: SGHAT, FQDESV (reference sequence). The CDR3 loop spans 12 amino acids. CDR3 sequence reads: CASSLFSEELFF. The CDR3, as DNA: TGTGCCAGCAGCTTATTTAGCGAGGAGCTGTTTTTT.

This clone appeared once. The rearrangement links TRBV19 to TRBJ2-7, with D perhaps matching TRBD1 (6 bases). The germline V gene encodes CDR1 LNHDA and CDR2 SQIVND (reference sequence). The CDR3 totals 16 residues. Trimming took 5 bases from V and 2 from J, leaving 19 bases between them. CDR3: CASSLPTGTGPYEQYF. CDR3 coding DNA: TGTGCCAGTAGTCTCCCAACAGGGACGGGCCCCTACGAGCAGTACTTC.

This clone was observed a handful of times. V is TRBV27 and J is TRBJ1-1; D uncertain. V shed 6 bases and J shed 4 bases, with 12 bases lying between them. CDR1 is MNHEY and CDR2 is SMNVEV in the germline V gene (reference sequence). This CDR3 comprises 13 residues. The CDR3 coding sequence is TGTGCCAGCAGAACCGGACGTAGCACTGAAGCTTTCTTT. Its translation is CASRTGRSTEAFF.

The V gene is TRBV29-1, the J gene TRBJ2-7, with 9 bases aligning to TRBD1. Germline CDR1 and CDR2: SQVTM and ANQGSEA. CDR3 length: 15 amino acids. Unmatched junction bases numbered 12, after V lost 6 bases and J lost 3 bases. In DNA form, the CDR3 reads TGCAGCGTCGCATCCGGGACAGGGTTTTTCTACGAGCAGTACTTC. It translates to CSVASGTGFFYEQYF.

The J gene is TRBJ1-4, the V gene TRBV29-1; TRBD1 might be the D (6 bases). V was trimmed by 5 bases and J by 7 bases, leaving 14 bases between them. Looked up from germline, CDR1 is SQVTM and CDR2 is ANQGSEA. The length of the CDR3 is 13 residues. CDR3 sequence reads: CSVTMGAGEKLFF. CDR3 nucleotides: TGCAGCGTTACGATGGGGGCCGGTGAAAAACTGTTTTTT.

This chain joins TRBV2 and TRBJ1-2, with a possible D match to TRBD1 (5 bases). The V end lost 11 bases, the J end lost 5 bases, and 15 bases lay between the germline ends. The length of the CDR3 is 12 residues. CDR1 is SNHLY, CDR2 FYNNEI, per germline. This CDR3 is CASRGVRYGYTF. CDR3 DNA: TGTGCCTCTAGGGGTGTTAGATATGGCTACACCTTC.

The V call is TRBV5-6, the J call TRBJ2-1, with D unclear. The CDR3 runs to 13 residues. CDR1 and CDR2 from the germline V gene are SGHDT and YYEEEE. V was shortened by 0 bases and J by 10 bases, with 11 bases between the two germline ends. CDR3 sequence reads: CASSLAASIEQFF. For the CDR3, the DNA is TGTGCCAGCAGCTTGGCCGCGTCTATCGAGCAGTTCTTC.

The gene calls are TRBV29-1 and TRBJ1-5; possible D gene TRBD1, 6 bases. This CDR3 spans 12 amino acids. The V gene's germline CDR1 is SQVTM and CDR2 ANQGSEA. V dropped 7 bases and J dropped 4 bases, with 11 bases sitting between them. The CDR3 DNA reads as TGCAGCGCTGGGGGCAGGAATCAGCCCCAGCATTTT. Its protein product is CSAGGRNQPQHF. The complete variable domain, with remaining parts taken from reference TRBV29-1 and TRBJ1-5, reads SAVISQKPSRDICQRGTSLTIQCQVDSQVTMMFWYRQQPGQSLTLIATANQGSEATYESGFVIDKFPISRPNLTFSTLTVSNMSPEDSSIYLCSAGGRNQPQHFGDGTRLSIL.

The rearrangement links TRBV7-3 to TRBJ1-3, with D unresolved. CDR3 length: 13 residues. Germline-derived CDR1 and CDR2 are SGHTA and FQGTGA. V lost 0 bases and J lost 8, with 8 bases in between. The CDR3 protein is CASSLTNFDTIYF. The CDR3 coding sequence is TGTGCCAGCAGCTTAACCAATTTTGACACCATATATTTT. Looking up the rest from reference TRBV7-3 and TRBJ1-3 gives the full variable domain: GAGVSQTPSNKVTEKGKYVELRCDPISGHTALYWYRQSLGQGPEFLIYFQGTGAADDSGLPNDRFFAVRPEGSVSTLKIQRTERGDSAVYLCASSLTNFDTIYFGEGSWLTVV.